This TCR beta chain was sequenced in a study of shared clonotypes between healthy human individuals. This table comes from immunoSEQ multiplex PCR, and its TCRdb copy is limited to in-frame clones, with some not included. The sample includes 1.4 million or so clones, about 98.5% of them seen just once. J lost 7 bases, V lost 6 bases, and 11 bases had no gene match. This CDR3 contains 15 residues. Germline V gives CDR1 MDHEN, CDR2 SYDVKM. The TCR originated in a man aged 25 to 45 in good health. The sample was naive CD4+ T cells sorted from blood. Indicated subset: CD45RA+ positively selected. The chain employs TRBV28 and TRBJ2-1, with 8 bases fitting TRBD1. CDR3: CASRDPTGERNEQFF. CDR3 sequence (DNA): TGTGCCAGCAGAGACCCGACAGGGGAGAGGAATGAGCAGTTCTTC.